Here is one T cell receptor beta chain with its context. Deletions cut 5 bases from V and 4 bases from J, with 8 bases between. Germline CDR1 SNHLY, CDR2 FYNNEI. This CDR3 has 12 residues. This sample was taken from a study of blood T cell repertoires in COVID-19. Study-wide context: The United States, Italy and Spain supplied acute and convalescent COVID-19 samples.

The authors' processing: It was from reference gene primer amplification that nucleated cell counts were estimated. Clones were sequenced by immunoSEQ multiplex PCR, and TCRdb holds only the in-frame ones, with some missing. V and J calls plus clone size are reproduced from that table; the DNA served to infer D and trimming. Of 500,000 to 600,000 clones detected, around 90% appear once; the ten largest clones hold roughly 8.3%. Seattle cases were enrolled at active infection and followed longitudinally. The source material was peripheral blood. The sequence derives from a woman aged 45 to 65 with COVID-19, enrolled during active disease. The chain recombines TRBV2 with TRBJ2-5; D call uncertain. CDR3 coding DNA: TGTGCCAGCAGTCCCTACTTAGAGACCCAGTACTTC. It translates to CASSPYLETQYF.